Given below is one T cell receptor (beta chain) in context. Its antigen is unknown. The data are from a study of Tregs in tolerant kidney transplant recipients. Overall study context: The nonmyeloablative bone marrow transplants came from related graft donors, with transient mixed chimerism. Study results and limitations: Biological reproducibility was not directly addressed, but technical replication error appeared minimal. Donor-specific Treg expansion exceeded global Treg expansion in tolerant patients, suggesting antigen drive.

Thawed PBMCs were FACS-sorted into unstimulated CD4+CD25+CD127- regulatory T cells, CD4+CD25- non-regulatory cells, CD4 and CD8 cells. Measured with immunoSEQ multiplex PCR; TCRdb has only the in-frame clones, and not every one. The sample has roughly 66,000 clones; 80% to 95% are singletons. The CDR3 length is 13 residues. With 1 base clipped from V and 5 bases from J, the junction kept 2 bases outside the gene matches. Per germline, CDR1 MNHEY and CDR2 SMNVEV (reference sequence). The gene calls are TRBV27 and TRBJ2-7; 7 positions match TRBD1. The source of this sequence is a human donor who received a combined kidney and bone marrow transplant. The material sequenced was CD8+ T cells from blood, taken before the transplant. CDR3 in amino acids: CASSLLTGHEQYF. The CDR3 coding sequence is TGTGCCAGCAGTTTATTGACAGGGCACGAGCAGTACTTC.